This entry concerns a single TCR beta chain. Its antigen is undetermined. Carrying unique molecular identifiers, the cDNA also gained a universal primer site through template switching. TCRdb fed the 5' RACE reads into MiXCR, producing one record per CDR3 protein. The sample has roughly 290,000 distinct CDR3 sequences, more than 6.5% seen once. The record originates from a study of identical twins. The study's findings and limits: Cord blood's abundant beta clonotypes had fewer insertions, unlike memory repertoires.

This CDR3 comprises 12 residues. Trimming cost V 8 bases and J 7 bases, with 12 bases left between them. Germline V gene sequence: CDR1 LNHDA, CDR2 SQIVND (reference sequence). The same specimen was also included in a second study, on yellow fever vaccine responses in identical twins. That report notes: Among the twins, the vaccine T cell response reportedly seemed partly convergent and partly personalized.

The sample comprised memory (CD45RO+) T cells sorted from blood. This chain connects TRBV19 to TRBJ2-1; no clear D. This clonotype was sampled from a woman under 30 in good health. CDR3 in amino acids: CASEGQTNEQFF. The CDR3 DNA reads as TGTGCCAGTGAAGGGCAGACAAATGAGCAGTTCTTC.